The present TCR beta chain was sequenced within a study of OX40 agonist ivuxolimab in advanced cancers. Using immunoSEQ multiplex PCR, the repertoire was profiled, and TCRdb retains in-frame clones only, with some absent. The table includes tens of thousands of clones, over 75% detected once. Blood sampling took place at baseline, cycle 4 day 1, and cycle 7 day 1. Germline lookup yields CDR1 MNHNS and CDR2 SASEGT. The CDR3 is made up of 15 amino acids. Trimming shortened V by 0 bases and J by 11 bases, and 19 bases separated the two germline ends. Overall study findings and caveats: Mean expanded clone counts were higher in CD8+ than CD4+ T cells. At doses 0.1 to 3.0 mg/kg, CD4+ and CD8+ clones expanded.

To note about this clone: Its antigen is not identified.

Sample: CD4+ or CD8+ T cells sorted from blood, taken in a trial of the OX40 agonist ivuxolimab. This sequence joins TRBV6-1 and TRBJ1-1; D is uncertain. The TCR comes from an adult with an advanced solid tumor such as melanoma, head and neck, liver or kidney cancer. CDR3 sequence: CASSEAITAARRAFF. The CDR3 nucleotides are TGTGCCAGCAGTGAAGCTATCACGGCTGCCCGGCGGGCTTTCTTT.